The 5 T cell receptor beta chains listed next were all sequenced from one sample in a study of technical replicates of blood from a handful of donors. Profiled with immunoSEQ multiplex PCR; TCRdb holds only in-frame clones, not every one. The sample includes some 81,000 clones, roughly 91% seen only once; the top ten take 0.25%. Sequences were obtained from T cells isolated from PBMCs. Receptors were obtained from a human donor in good health.

In DNA form, the CDR3 reads TGTGCCAGCAGCCGGGGGGGAGGGAGAAGAACCGGGGAGCTGTTTTTT. It specifies CASSRGGGRRTGELFF. V is TRBV28 and J is TRBJ2-2; 8 bases line up with TRBD2. CDR1 is MDHEN, CDR2 SYDVKM, per germline. The CDR3 is made up of 16 amino acids. The trim removed 6 bases at V and 5 bases at J, leaving 11 bases unmatched.

The CDR3 region has the DNA TGTGCCAGCAGAGGAGGACTACCGCAGACTAATGAAAAACTGTTTTTT. It codes for CASRGGLPQTNEKLFF. The gene calls are TRBV11-2 and TRBJ1-4, with no clear D. The CDR3 extends over 16 amino acids. Trimming took 6 bases from V and 2 from J, leaving 16 bases between them. CDR1 is SGHAT, CDR2 FQNNGV, per germline.

The chain uses TRBV28 and TRBJ1-5; tentative D call: TRBD1 (5 bases). The CDR3 runs to 15 residues. Trimming took 6 bases from V and 7 from J, leaving 19 bases between them. Germline V gene data show CDR1 as MDHEN and CDR2 as SYDVKM. Here the CDR3 DNA reads TGTGCCAGCAGCTCAATCCTAAGGGGAGGCCAGCCCCAGCATTTT. This translates into CASSSILRGGQPQHF. Looking up the rest from reference TRBV28 and TRBJ1-5 gives the full variable domain: DVKVTQSSRYLVKRTGEKVFLECVQDMDHENMFWYRQDPGLGLRLIYFSYDVKMKEKGDIPEGYSVSREKKERFSLILESASTNQTSMYLCASSSILRGGQPQHFGDGTRLSIL.

V and J are TRBV9 and TRBJ1-5; unclear D gene. CDR1 and CDR2 from the germline V gene are SGDLS and YYNGEE. The CDR3 spans 14 residues. Trimming shortened V by 0 bases and J by 2 bases, and 6 bases separated the two germline ends. This CDR3 reads CASSVGSGNQPQHF. The CDR3 coding sequence is TGTGCCAGCAGCGTAGGTTCGGGCAATCAGCCCCAGCATTTT.

The chain is built from TRBV11-2 and TRBJ2-3; weak D call: TRBD1 (6 bases). Trimming pared 5 bases from V and 6 bases from J, leaving 15 bases between. The CDR3 is 14 amino acids. Germline V CDR1 and CDR2: SGHAT, FQNNGV. CDR3 nucleotide sequence: TGTGCCAGCAGCACCGACCCCAGGGGTGATACGCAGTATTTT. Amino acid sequence: CASSTDPRGDTQYF.